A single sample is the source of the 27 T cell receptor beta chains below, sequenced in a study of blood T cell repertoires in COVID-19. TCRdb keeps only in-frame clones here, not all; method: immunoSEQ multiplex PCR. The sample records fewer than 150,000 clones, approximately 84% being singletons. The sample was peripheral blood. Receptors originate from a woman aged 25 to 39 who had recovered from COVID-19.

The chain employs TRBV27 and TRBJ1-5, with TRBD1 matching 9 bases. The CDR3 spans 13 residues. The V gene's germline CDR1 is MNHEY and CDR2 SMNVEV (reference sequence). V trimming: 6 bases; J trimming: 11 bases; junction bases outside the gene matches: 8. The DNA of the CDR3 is TGTGCCAGCAGGGACAGGGGTATGGTGGCCCAGCATTTT. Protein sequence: CASRDRGMVAQHF.

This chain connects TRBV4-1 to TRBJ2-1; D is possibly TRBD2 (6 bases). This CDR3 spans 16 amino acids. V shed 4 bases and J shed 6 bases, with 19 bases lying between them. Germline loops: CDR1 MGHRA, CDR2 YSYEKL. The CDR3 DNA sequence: TGCGCCAGCAGCCTAGAAGTGACGGGAGTAGGCAATGAGCAGTTCTTC. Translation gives CASSLEVTGVGNEQFF.

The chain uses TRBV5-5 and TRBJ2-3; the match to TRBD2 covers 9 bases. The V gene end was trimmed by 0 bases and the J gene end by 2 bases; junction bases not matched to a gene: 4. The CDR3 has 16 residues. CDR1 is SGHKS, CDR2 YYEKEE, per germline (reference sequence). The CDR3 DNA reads TGTGCCAGCAGCTTGGGTAGCGGGGGTTACACAGATACGCAGTATTTT. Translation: CASSLGSGGYTDTQYF. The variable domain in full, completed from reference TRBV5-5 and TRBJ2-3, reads DAGVTQSPTHLIKTRGQQVTLRCSPISGHKSVSWYQQVLGQGPQFIFQYYEKEERGRGNFPDRFSARQFPNYSSELNVNALLLGDSALYLCASSLGSGGYTDTQYFGPGTRLTVL.

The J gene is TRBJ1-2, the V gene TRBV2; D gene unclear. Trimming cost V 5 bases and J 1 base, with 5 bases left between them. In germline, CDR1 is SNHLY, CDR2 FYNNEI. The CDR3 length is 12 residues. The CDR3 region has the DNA TGTGCCAGCAGTTCCAATAACTATGGCTACACCTTC. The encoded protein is CASSSNNYGYTF.

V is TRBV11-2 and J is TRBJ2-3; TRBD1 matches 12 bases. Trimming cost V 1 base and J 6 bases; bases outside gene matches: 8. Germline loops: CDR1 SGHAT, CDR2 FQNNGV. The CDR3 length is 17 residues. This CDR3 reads CASSLVVTGQGADTQYF. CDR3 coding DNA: TGTGCCAGCAGCTTAGTTGTAACGGGACAGGGGGCGGATACGCAGTATTTT.

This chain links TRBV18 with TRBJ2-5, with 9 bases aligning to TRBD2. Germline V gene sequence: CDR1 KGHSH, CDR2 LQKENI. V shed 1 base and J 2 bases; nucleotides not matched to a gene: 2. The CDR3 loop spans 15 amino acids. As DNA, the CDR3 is TGTGCCAGCTCACCACGTAGCGGGAGTCAAGAGACCCAGTACTTC. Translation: CASSPRSGSQETQYF.

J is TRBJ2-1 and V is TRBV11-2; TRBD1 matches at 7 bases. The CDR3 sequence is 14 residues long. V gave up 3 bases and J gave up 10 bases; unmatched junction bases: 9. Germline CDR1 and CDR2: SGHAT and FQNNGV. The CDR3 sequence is CASSFPQGVREQFF. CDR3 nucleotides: TGTGCCAGCAGCTTTCCCCAGGGGGTGCGGGAGCAGTTCTTC.

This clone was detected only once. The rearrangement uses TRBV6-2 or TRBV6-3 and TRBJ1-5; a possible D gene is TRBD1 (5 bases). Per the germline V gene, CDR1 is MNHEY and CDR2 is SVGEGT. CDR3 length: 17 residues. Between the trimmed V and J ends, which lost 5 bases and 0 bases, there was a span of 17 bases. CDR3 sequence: CASSRGLWGDSNQPQHF. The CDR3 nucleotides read TGTGCCAGCAGTAGGGGATTGTGGGGGGATAGCAATCAGCCCCAGCATTTT.

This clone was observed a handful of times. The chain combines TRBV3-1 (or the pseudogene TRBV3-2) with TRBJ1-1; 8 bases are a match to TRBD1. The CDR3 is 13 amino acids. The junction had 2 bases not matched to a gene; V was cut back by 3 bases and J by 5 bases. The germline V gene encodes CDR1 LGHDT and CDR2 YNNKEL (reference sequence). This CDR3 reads CASSQTGETEAFF. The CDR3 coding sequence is TGTGCCAGCAGCCAGACAGGGGAGACTGAAGCTTTCTTT.

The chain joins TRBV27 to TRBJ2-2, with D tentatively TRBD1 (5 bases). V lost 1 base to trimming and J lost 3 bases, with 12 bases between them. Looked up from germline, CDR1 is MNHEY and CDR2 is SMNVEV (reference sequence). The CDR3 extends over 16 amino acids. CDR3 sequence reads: CASSLLQGWDTGELFF. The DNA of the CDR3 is TGTGCCAGCAGTTTATTGCAGGGCTGGGACACCGGGGAGCTGTTTTTT.

DNA of the CDR3: TGTGCCAGTAGTGCACGGTCGTCCGGGGGGCAGTACTTC. This codes for CASSARSSGGQYF. This chain uses TRBV19 with TRBJ2-7; perhaps TRBD2 as D (6 bases). The CDR3 is made up of 13 amino acids. Deletions cut 5 bases from V and 9 bases from J, with 17 bases between. Germline values: CDR1 LNHDA, CDR2 SQIVND (reference sequence).

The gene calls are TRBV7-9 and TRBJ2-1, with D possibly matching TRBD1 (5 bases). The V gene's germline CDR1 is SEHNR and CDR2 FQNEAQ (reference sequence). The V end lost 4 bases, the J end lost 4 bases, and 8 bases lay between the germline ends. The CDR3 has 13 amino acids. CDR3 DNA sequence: TGTGCCAGCAGCTCGACAGTTTACAATGAGCAGTTCTTC. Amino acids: CASSSTVYNEQFF.

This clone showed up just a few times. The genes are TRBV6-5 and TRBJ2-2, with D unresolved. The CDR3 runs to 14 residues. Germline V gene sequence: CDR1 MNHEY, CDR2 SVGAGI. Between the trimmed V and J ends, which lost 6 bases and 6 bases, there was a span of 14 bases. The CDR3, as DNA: TGTGCCAGCAGAACGGTTACCACGCCCGGGGAGCTGTTTTTT. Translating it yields CASRTVTTPGELFF.

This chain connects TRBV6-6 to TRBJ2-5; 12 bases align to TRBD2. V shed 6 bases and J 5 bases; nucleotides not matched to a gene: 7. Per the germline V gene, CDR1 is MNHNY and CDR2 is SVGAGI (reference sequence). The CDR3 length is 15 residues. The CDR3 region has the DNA TGTGCCAGCAGACAGATCCTAGCGGGAGGGGAGACCCAGTACTTC. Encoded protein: CASRQILAGGETQYF.

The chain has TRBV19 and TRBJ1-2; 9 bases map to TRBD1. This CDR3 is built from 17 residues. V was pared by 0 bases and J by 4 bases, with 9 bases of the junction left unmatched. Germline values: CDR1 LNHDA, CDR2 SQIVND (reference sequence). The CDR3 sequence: CASSIDHYRGRAYGYTF. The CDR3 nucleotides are TGTGCCAGTAGTATAGACCATTACAGGGGGCGCGCCTATGGCTACACCTTC.

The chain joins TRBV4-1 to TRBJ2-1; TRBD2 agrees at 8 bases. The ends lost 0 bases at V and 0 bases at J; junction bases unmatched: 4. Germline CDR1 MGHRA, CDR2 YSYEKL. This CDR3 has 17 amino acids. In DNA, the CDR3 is TGCGCCAGCAGCCAAGATCCCCTAGCGGGCTCCTACAATGAGCAGTTCTTC. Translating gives CASSQDPLAGSYNEQFF.

The CDR3 nucleotides read TGCGCCAGCAGCTTGGTTGTAAACTCCTACGAGCAGTACTTC. It specifies CASSLVVNSYEQYF. The chain links TRBV5-1 to TRBJ2-7; D ambiguous. From germline, CDR1 is SGHRS and CDR2 YFSETQ. Trimming left V 0 bases short and J 0 bases short, with 7 bases between. The CDR3 runs 14 residues.

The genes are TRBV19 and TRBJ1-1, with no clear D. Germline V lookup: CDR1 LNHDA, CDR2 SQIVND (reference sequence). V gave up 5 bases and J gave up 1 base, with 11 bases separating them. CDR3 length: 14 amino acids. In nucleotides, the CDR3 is TGTGCCAGTAGTCCGGGAGGCACGAACACTGAAGCTTTCTTT. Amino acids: CASSPGGTNTEAFF.

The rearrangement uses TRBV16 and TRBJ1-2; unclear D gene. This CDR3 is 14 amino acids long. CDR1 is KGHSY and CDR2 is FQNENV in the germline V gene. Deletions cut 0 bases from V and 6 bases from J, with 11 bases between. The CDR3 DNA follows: TGTGCCAGCAGCCAATCGGGCACTCCAAATGGCTACACCTTC. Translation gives CASSQSGTPNGYTF.

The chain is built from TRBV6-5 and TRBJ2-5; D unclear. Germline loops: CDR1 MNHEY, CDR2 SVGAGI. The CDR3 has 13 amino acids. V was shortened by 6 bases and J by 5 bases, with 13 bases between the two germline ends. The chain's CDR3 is CASSLTFGETQYF. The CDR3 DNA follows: TGTGCCAGCAGCTTGACGTTCGGGGAGACCCAGTACTTC.

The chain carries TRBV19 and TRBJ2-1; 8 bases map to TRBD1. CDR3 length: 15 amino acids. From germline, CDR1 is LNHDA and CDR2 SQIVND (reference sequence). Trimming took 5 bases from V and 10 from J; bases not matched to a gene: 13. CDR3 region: CASSSRTGQGREQFF. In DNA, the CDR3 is TGTGCCAGTAGTTCCCGGACTGGACAGGGCCGAGAGCAGTTCTTC. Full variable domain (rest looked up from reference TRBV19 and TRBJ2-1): DGGITQSPKYLFRKEGQNVTLSCEQNLNHDAMYWYRQDPGQGLRLIYYSQIVNDFQKGDIAEGYSVSREKKESFPLTVTSAQKNPTAFYLCASSSRTGQGREQFFGPGTRLTVL.

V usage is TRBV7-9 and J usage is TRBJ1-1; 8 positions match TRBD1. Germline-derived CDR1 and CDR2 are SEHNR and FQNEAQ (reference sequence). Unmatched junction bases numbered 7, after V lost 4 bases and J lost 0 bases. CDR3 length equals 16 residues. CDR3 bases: TGTGCCAGCAGCTCTACAAGGGACAGGCTGAACACTGAAGCTTTCTTT. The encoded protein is CASSSTRDRLNTEAFF.

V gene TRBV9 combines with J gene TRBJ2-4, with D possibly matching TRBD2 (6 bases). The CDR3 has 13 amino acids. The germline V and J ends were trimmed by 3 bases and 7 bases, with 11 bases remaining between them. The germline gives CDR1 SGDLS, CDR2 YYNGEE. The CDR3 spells CASSAQGGNIQYF. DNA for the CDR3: TGTGCCAGCAGCGCGCAGGGAGGCAACATTCAGTACTTC.

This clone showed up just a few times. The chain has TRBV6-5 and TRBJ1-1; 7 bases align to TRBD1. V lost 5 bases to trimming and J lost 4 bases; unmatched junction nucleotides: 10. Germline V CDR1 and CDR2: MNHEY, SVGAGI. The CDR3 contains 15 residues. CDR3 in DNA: TGTGCCAGCAGTACCTGGACAGGAACAAGCACTGAAGCTTTCTTT. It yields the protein CASSTWTGTSTEAFF.

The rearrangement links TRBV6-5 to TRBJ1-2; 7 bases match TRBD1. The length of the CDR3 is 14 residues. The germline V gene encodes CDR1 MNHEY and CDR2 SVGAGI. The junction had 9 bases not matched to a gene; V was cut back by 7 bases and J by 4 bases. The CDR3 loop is CASTEGALGYGYTF. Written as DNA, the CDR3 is TGTGCCAGCACGGAGGGGGCTTTAGGCTATGGCTACACCTTC.

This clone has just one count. CDR3 DNA sequence: TGTGCCAGCAGAAAAATTTATACAGGACCGAACACTGAAGCTTTCTTT. It specifies CASRKIYTGPNTEAFF. The gene calls are TRBV6-6 and TRBJ1-1; possibly TRBD1 for D (5 bases). V shed 6 bases and J shed 1 base, with 18 bases lying between them. CDR1 and CDR2 (germline): MNHNY, SVGAGI (reference sequence). This CDR3 has 16 residues.

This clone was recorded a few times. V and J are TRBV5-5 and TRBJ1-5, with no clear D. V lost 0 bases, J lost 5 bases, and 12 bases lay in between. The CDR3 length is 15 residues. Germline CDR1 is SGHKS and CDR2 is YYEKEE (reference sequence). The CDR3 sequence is CASSLDGVGYQPQHF. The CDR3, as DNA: TGTGCCAGCAGCTTGGACGGGGTCGGGTATCAGCCCCAGCATTTT.